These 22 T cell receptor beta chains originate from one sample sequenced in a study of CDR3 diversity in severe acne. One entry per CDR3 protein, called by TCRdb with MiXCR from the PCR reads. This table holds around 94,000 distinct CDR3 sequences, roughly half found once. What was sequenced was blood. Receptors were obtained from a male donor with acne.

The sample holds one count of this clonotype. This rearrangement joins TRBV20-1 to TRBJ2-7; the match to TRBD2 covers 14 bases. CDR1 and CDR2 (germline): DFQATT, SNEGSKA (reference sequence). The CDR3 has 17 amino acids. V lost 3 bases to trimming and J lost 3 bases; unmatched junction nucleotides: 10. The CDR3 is CSASRLAGGPPLYEQYF. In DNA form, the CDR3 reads TGCAGTGCTAGTCGACTAGCGGGAGGGCCACCCCTCTACGAGCAGTACTTC.

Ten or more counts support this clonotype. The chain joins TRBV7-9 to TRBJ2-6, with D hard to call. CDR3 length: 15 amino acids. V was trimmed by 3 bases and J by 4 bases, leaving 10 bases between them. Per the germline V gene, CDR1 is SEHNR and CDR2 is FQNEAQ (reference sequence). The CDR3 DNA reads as TGTGCCAGCAGCTTGCAAGTACCCGGGGCCAACGTCCTGACTTTC. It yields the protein CASSLQVPGANVLTF.

In nucleotides, the CDR3 is TGTGCCAGTAACAGCGGGAGAACCGATACGCAGTATTTT. As protein: CASNSGRTDTQYF. The V and J genes are TRBV19 and TRBJ2-3, with 8 bases that match TRBD2. Trimming cost V 7 bases and J 6 bases; bases outside gene matches: 6. This CDR3 contains 13 residues. Germline-derived CDR1 and CDR2 are LNHDA and SQIVND (reference sequence).

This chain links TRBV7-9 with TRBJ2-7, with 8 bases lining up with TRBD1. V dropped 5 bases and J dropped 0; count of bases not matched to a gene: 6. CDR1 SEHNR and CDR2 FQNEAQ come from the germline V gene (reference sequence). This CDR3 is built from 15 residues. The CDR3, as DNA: TGTGCCAGCAGCGCCCGGGACAGGAGCTCCTACGAGCAGTACTTC. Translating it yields CASSARDRSSYEQYF. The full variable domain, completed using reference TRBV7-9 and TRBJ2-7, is DTGVSQNPRHKITKRGQNVTFRCDPISEHNRLYWYRQTLGQGPEFLTYFQNEAQLEKSRLLSDRFSAERPKGSFSTLEIQRTEQGDSAMYLCASSARDRSSYEQYFGPGTRLTVT.

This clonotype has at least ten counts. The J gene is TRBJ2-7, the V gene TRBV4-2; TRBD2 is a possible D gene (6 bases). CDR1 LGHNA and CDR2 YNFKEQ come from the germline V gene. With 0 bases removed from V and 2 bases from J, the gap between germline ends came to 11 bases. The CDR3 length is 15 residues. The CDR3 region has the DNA TGTGCCAGCAGCCAAGATCTTTGGACTACCTACGAGCAGTACTTC. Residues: CASSQDLWTTYEQYF.

The CDR3 sequence: CASSQEIRATGGYTF. The CDR3 DNA sequence: TGTGCCAGCAGCCAAGAAATCAGGGCAACGGGTGGCTACACCTTC. The gene calls are TRBV4-2 and TRBJ1-2, with D possibly TRBD1 on 5 matching bases. Germline CDR1 reads LGHNA; CDR2 reads YNFKEQ. This CDR3 region has 15 residues. V gave up 0 bases and J gave up 7 bases, with 15 bases separating them.

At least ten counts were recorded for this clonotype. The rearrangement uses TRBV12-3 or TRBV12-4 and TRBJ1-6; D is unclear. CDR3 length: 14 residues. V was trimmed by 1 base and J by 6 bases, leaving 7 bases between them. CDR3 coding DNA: TGTGCCAGCAGTTTAGGACTGTCTAATTCACCCCTCCACTTT. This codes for CASSLGLSNSPLHF.

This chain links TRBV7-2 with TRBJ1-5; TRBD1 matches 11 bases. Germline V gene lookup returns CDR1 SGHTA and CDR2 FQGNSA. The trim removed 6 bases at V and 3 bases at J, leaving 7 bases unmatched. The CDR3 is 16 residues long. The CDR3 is CASSLRTGGLNQPQHF. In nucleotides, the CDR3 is TGTGCCAGCAGTTTAAGGACAGGGGGCCTCAATCAGCCCCAGCATTTT.

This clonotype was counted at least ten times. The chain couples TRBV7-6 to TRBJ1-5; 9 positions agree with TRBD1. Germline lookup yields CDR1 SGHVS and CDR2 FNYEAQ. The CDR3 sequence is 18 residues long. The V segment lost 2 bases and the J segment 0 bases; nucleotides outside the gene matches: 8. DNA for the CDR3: TGTGCCAGCAGCTTATGGACAGGGGATAGCGATAGCAATCAGCCCCAGCATTTT. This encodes CASSLWTGDSDSNQPQHF.

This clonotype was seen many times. CDR3 residues: CASSTALMTANTEAFF. The CDR3 DNA reads TGTGCCAGCAGTACGGCCCTGATGACAGCGAACACTGAAGCTTTCTTT. This chain links TRBV28 with TRBJ1-1, with D possibly being TRBD1 (5 bases). The V gene lost 5 bases and the J gene lost 1 base, with 17 bases spanning the gap. There are 16 residues in the CDR3. Germline CDR1 and CDR2: MDHEN and SYDVKM. The full variable domain, completed using reference TRBV28 and TRBJ1-1, is DVKVTQSSRYLVKRTGEKVFLECVQDMDHENMFWYRQDPGLGLRLIYFSYDVKMKEKGDIPEGYSVSREKKERFSLILESASTNQTSMYLCASSTALMTANTEAFFGQGTRLTVV.

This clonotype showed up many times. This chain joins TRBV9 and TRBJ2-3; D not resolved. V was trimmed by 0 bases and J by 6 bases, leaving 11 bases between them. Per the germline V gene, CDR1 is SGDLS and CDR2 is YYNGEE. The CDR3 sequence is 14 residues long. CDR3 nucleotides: TGTGCCAGCAGCGTAGGGGTCATAACTGATACGCAGTATTTT. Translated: CASSVGVITDTQYF.

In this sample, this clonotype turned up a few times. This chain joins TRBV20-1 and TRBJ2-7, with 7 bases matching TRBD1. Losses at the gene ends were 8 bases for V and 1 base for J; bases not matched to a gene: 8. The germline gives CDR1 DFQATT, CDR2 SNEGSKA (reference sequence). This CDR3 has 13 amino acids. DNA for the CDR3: TGCAGTTGGATTCCGGGACAGTCCTACGAGCAGTACTTC. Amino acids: CSWIPGQSYEQYF.

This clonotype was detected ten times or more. The CDR3 spells CASSSRGTGMWDTQYF. In nucleotides, the CDR3 is TGTGCCAGCAGCTCAAGAGGGACAGGGATGTGGGATACGCAGTATTTT. The chain is built from TRBV11-1 and TRBJ2-3; TRBD1 agrees at 9 bases. Germline trimming cut 4 bases from V and 6 bases from J; bases unmatched to any gene: 11. The length of the CDR3 is 16 residues. Germline CDR1 is SGHAT and CDR2 is FQDESV (reference sequence).

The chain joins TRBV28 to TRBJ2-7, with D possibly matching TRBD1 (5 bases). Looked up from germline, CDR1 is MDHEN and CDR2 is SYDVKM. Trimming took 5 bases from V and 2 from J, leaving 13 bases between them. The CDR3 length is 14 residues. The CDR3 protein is CASSIDRPPYEQYV. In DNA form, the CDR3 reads TGTGCCAGCAGTATAGACAGACCTCCCTACGAGCAGTACGTC.

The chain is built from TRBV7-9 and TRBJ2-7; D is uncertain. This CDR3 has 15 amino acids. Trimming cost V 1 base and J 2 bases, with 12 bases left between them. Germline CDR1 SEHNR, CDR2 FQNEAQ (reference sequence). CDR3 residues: CASSLVGASPYEQYV. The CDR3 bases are TGTGCCAGCAGCTTAGTGGGTGCCAGCCCCTACGAGCAGTACGTC.

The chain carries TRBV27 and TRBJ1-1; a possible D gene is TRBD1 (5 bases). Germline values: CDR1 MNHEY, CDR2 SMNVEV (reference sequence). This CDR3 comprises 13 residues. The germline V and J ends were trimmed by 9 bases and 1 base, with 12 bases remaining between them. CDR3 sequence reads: CARGGCGNTEAFF. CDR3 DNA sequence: TGTGCCAGGGGGGGATGTGGGAACACTGAAGCTTTCTTT.

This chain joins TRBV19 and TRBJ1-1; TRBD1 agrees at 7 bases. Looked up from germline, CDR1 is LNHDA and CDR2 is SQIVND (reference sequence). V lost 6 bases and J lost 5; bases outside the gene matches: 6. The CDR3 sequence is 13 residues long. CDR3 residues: CASSDRALTEAFF. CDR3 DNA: TGTGCCAGTAGCGACAGGGCATTAACTGAAGCTTTCTTT.

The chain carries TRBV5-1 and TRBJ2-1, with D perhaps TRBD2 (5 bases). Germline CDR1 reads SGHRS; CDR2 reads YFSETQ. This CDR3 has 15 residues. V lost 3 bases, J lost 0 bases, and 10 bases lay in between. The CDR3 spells CASSSSGVSYNEQFF. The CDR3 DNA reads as TGCGCCAGCAGCTCCTCCGGGGTCTCCTACAATGAGCAGTTCTTC.

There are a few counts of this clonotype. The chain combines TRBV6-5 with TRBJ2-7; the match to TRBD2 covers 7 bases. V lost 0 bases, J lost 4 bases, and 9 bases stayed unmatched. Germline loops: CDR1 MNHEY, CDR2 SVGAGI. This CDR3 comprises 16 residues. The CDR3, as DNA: TGTGCCAGCAGTTACTCGGCGGCGGGAGTCGGTTACGAGCAGTACTTC. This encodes CASSYSAAGVGYEQYF.

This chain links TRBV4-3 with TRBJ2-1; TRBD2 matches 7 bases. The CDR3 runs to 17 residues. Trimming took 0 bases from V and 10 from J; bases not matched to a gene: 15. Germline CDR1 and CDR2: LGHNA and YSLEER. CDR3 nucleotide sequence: TGCGCCAGCAGCCAAGACCGACTGATCAGCGGGGCCGTGGAGCAGTTCTTC. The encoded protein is CASSQDRLISGAVEQFF.

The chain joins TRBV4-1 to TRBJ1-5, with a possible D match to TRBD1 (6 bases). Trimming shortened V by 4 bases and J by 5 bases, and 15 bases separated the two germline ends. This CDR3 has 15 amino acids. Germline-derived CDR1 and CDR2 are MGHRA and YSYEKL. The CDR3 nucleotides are TGCGCCAGCAGCCCCCTCGACAGGTCCGATCAGCCCCAGCATTTT. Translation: CASSPLDRSDQPQHF.

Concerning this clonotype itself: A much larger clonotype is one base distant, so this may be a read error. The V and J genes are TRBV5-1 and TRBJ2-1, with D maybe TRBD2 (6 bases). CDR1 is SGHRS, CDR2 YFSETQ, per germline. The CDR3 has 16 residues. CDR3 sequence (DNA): TGCGCCAGCAGCTTGGATACTAGCAAGTCCTACAATGAGCAGCTCTTC. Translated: CASSLDTSKSYNEQLF.